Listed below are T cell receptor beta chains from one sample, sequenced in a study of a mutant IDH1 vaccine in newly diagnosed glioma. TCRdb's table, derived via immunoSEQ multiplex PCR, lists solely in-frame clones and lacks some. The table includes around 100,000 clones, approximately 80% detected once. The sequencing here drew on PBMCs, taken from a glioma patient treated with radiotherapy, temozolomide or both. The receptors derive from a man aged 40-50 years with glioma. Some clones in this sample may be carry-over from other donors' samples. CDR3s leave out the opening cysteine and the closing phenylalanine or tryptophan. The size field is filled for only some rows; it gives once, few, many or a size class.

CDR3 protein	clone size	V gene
SVVGNTEAF	NA	TRBV29-1
ASRGDGLSNEQF	NA	TRBV2
ASSIDLRGNQPQH	NA	TRBV19
ASSQRTGDSAKNIQY	NA	TRBV4-1
ASRHPGQGDSPLH	NA	TRBV7-9
ASSLDSGLAGGHSYEQY	NA	TRBV7-9
ASSGQWNNSPLH	NA	TRBV19
ASSPPEGLQFDEQY	NA	TRBV18
ASSSRTGRGTTEQY	few	TRBV7-9
ASSHSAPLDQPQH	NA	TRBV28
ASSQRGGLTDTQY	NA	TRBV14
ASRGAGNQPQH	NA	TRBV27
ASSQEISNQPQH	NA	TRBV4-2
ASHTSSGNTIY	NA	TRBV6-5
ASSKGASYEQY	NA	TRBV5-4
ASSSGDFNYGYT	NA	TRBV5-1
ASSLEVFDYEQY	NA	TRBV7-6
ASSREGSTDTQY	many	TRBV7-9
ASSVLGLAYEQY	once	TRBV2
AWNRGAYEELF	NA	TRBV30
ATSPEGGSGELF	NA	TRBV7-8
ASSLGGLNEAF	few	TRBV7-9
ASNKNLGLEAF	NA	TRBV7-9
ASSVGRDTATNYGYT	NA	TRBV9
ASSLGMGLESGYT	NA	TRBV7-9
ASSEYRVETQY	NA	TRBV2
ASSEGQQSNTEAF	NA	TRBV6-1
ASSLQDFGGYT	NA	TRBV27
ASSLTTNEQF	NA	TRBV5-1
ASSAQGHTEAF	NA	TRBV5-1
ASSLTGEPYEQY	NA	TRBV5-1
ASLQDLNTEAF	NA	TRBV2
SVGRAHGYT	NA	TRBV29-1
ASSSWEAETQY	NA	TRBV5-4
ASSQDPGQLYQPQH	few	TRBV4-1
ASSYSSAYNSPLH	once	TRBV6-5
SVQTSAEQY	NA	TRBV29-1
ASSPTGGTWSSYEQY	NA	TRBV7-9
SVCDSPNTEAF	once	TRBV29-1
ASSPLVLPEITDTQY	NA	TRBV7-9
ASSYRGGAGSPLH	NA	TRBV6-5
AWGGRGPNSPLH	few	TRBV30
ASSQPGTHEQY	NA	TRBV27
ASSFGGRETQY	few	TRBV7-2
SARSGTEQY	NA	TRBV20-1
ASRSKQRGTYEQY	NA	TRBV6-5
ASSLEGRGNTEAF	NA	TRBV5-1